This T cell receptor (beta chain) was identified during a study of blood T cell repertoires in COVID-19. About the study: Specimens from acute and convalescent COVID-19 originated in the United States, Italy and Spain. Sources were T cells, B-cell-depleted T cells, or PBMCs; the material itself was cDNA or gDNA.

The assay was immunoSEQ multiplex PCR, and TCRdb's table has in-frame clones only and misses some. The table lists some 83,000 clones, around 80% of them singletons, with roughly 22% in the top ten. The V gene lost 4 bases and the J gene lost 0 bases, with 18 bases spanning the gap. CDR3 length equals 16 residues. Germline-derived CDR1 and CDR2 are SQVTM and ANQGSEA. The clonotype was recovered from a human donor in a cohort sampled during active COVID-19. The chain employs TRBV29-1 and TRBJ1-2, with D perhaps matching TRBD1 (5 bases). Sequencing used peripheral blood. The CDR3: CSVVLGRGVTNYGYTF. CDR3 nucleotide sequence: TGCAGCGTTGTCCTGGGACGGGGGGTTACTAACTATGGCTACACCTTC.